These 30 T cell receptor beta chains came from one sample sequenced in a study of blood T cell repertoires in COVID-19. Data came from immunoSEQ multiplex PCR; TCRdb stores just in-frame clones and leaves some out. The sample consists of around 41,000 clones, about 85% of them appearing once. Sequencing used peripheral blood. Receptors originate from a human donor in a cohort sampled during active COVID-19.

The chain carries TRBV7-3 and TRBJ2-7; D is unclear. The germline CDR1 and CDR2 sequences are SGHTA and FQGTGA. V was trimmed by 5 bases and J by 3 bases, leaving 14 bases between them. This CDR3 contains 14 residues. The CDR3 loop reads CASSPSSGSYEQYF. CDR3 DNA sequence: TGTGCCAGCAGCCCCTCAAGTGGCAGCTACGAGCAGTACTTC.

The chain has TRBV12-5 and TRBJ2-3, with 7 bases aligning to TRBD2. This CDR3 contains 14 residues. Trimming removed 6 bases from V and 3 bases from J; junction bases left unmatched: 6. Looked up from germline, CDR1 is LGHNT and CDR2 is FRNRAP. The CDR3 loop is CASGISGSTDTQYF. The CDR3 nucleotides are TGTGCTAGTGGGATTAGCGGGTCGACAGATACGCAGTATTTT.

The rearrangement links TRBV2 to TRBJ2-7; 9 bases are a match to TRBD1. Germline V gene sequence: CDR1 SNHLY, CDR2 FYNNEI. This CDR3 is 14 amino acids long. J was trimmed by 1 base and V by 5 bases; bases with no gene match: 3. This CDR3 reads CASSWGQGSYEQYF. CDR3 nucleotides: TGTGCCAGCAGTTGGGGACAGGGTTCCTACGAGCAGTACTTC.

The rearrangement links TRBV6-6 to TRBJ2-3, with 9 bases lining up with TRBD2. Germline V gene lookup returns CDR1 MNHNY and CDR2 SVGAGI (reference sequence). With V trimmed by 7 bases and J by 2 bases, 7 bases remained unmatched. The CDR3 length is 15 residues. The CDR3, as DNA: TGTGCCAGCAATCGAGCGGGGGGCTTCACAGATACGCAGTATTTT. This translates into CASNRAGGFTDTQYF.

This chain links TRBV2 with TRBJ1-1; the D is unclear. There are 15 residues in the CDR3. V shed 6 bases and J shed 7 bases, with 21 bases lying between them. Per germline, CDR1 SNHLY and CDR2 FYNNEI. The CDR3 is CASSEARSRPYEAFF. The CDR3 DNA follows: TGTGCCAGCAGCGAGGCCCGGTCAAGGCCCTATGAAGCTTTCTTT.

The rearrangement joins TRBV5-6 to TRBJ1-2; D is unresolved. Germline V gives CDR1 SGHDT, CDR2 YYEEEE. V lost 1 base to trimming and J lost 2 bases, with 6 bases between them. This CDR3 has 13 amino acids. Here the CDR3 DNA reads TGTGCCAGCAGCTTGACGGAGAACTATGGCTACACCTTC. This gives the protein CASSLTENYGYTF.

The chain joins TRBV5-1 to TRBJ1-6; D is unclear. This CDR3 comprises 14 residues. The germline V gene encodes CDR1 SGHRS and CDR2 YFSETQ. Trimming took 3 bases from V and 7 from J, leaving 11 bases between them. This CDR3 reads CASSSGPPNSPLHF. The CDR3 DNA sequence: TGCGCCAGCAGCTCAGGTCCTCCCAATTCACCCCTCCACTTT.

This clone occurred once. The J gene is TRBJ2-3, the V gene TRBV5-1, with 7 bases that match TRBD1. This CDR3 is 16 amino acids long. The germline V gene has CDR1 SGHRS and CDR2 YFSETQ. V lost 3 bases to trimming and J lost 0 bases; unmatched junction nucleotides: 7. The CDR3 spells CASSWAGTASTDTQYF. The CDR3 bases are TGCGCCAGCAGCTGGGCCGGGACAGCTAGCACAGATACGCAGTATTTT.

Only a few counts were recorded for this clone. The CDR3 loop is CASSPSGGTQETQYF. CDR3 nucleotide sequence: TGTGCCAGCAGCCCTAGCGGGGGGACCCAAGAGACCCAGTACTTC. The chain uses TRBV3-1 (or the pseudogene TRBV3-2) and TRBJ2-5, with 11 bases identical to TRBD2. Losses at the gene ends were 4 bases for V and 1 base for J; bases not matched to a gene: 2. CDR1 is LGHDT and CDR2 is YNNKEL in the germline V gene (reference sequence). CDR3 length: 15 residues.

The gene calls are TRBV9 and TRBJ2-4, with D unclear. The V end was cut by 4 bases, the J end by 7 bases, with 9 bases between. Germline assignment: CDR1 SGDLS and CDR2 YYNGEE. The length of the CDR3 is 12 residues. The CDR3 sequence is CASSTGENIQYF. For the CDR3, the DNA is TGTGCCAGCAGCACCGGTGAGAACATTCAGTACTTC. Combining the CDR3 with reference TRBV9 and TRBJ2-4 gives the whole variable domain DSGVTQTPKHLITATGQRVTLRCSPRSGDLSVYWYQQSLDQGLQFLIQYYNGEERAKGNILERFSAQQFPDLHSELNLSSLELGDSALYFCASSTGENIQYFGAGTRLSVL.

This clone was observed a few times. This chain connects TRBV12-3 or TRBV12-4 to TRBJ2-7, with TRBD2 as a possible D gene (6 bases). This CDR3 is 13 amino acids long. Trimming stripped 2 bases from V and 5 bases from J, with 10 bases between. CDR3 amino acids: CASSLSRRDEQYF. DNA for the CDR3: TGTGCCAGCAGTTTATCAAGGAGGGACGAGCAGTACTTC.

This sequence joins TRBV18 and TRBJ1-5, with a weak D call TRBD1 (5 bases). The CDR3 length is 15 residues. Germline lookup yields CDR1 KGHSH and CDR2 LQKENI. The V end was cut by 3 bases, the J end by 4 bases, with 13 bases between. This CDR3 reads CASSPSGTRNQPQHF. CDR3 sequence (DNA): TGTGCCAGCTCACCGTCCGGGACTCGTAATCAGCCCCAGCATTTT. The variable domain in full, with the rest retrieved from reference TRBV18 and TRBJ1-5, is NAGVMQNPRHLVRRRGQEARLRCSPMKGHSHVYWYRQLPEEGLKFMVYLQKENIIDESGMPKERFSAEFPKEGPSILRIQQVVRGDSAAYFCASSPSGTRNQPQHFGDGTRLSIL.

V gene TRBV18 combines with J gene TRBJ2-3, with 7 bases lining up with TRBD2. Germline V gives CDR1 KGHSH, CDR2 LQKENI. The CDR3 runs to 14 residues. After removal of 0 bases from V and 8 bases from J, the junction contained 5 bases not matched to a gene. The CDR3, as DNA: TGTGCCAGCTCACCACCAGCGAGGGAGGGTACGCAGTATTTT. Translating it yields CASSPPAREGTQYF.

This chain connects TRBV15 to TRBJ2-7; D is ambiguous. The CDR3 extends over 13 amino acids. V gave up 5 bases and J gave up 3 bases, with 11 bases separating them. Germline CDR1 is LNHNV and CDR2 is YYDKDF (reference sequence). CDR3 DNA sequence: TGTGCCACCAGCCTAACGTCATACTACGAGCAGTACTTC. This translates into CATSLTSYYEQYF.

CDR3 region: CASSLGPSNQPQHF. CDR3 coding DNA: TGTGCCAGCAGCCTAGGGCCAAGCAATCAGCCCCAGCATTTT. The rearrangement uses TRBV7-9 and TRBJ1-5, with no clear D. The germline gives CDR1 SEHNR, CDR2 FQNEAQ (reference sequence). CDR3 length equals 14 residues. With 5 bases removed from V and 1 base from J, the gap between germline ends came to 9 bases.

CDR3 in DNA: TGTGCCACCAGGAACGGACAGGGAGTTTACAATGAGCAGTTCTTC. Translated, it gives CATRNGQGVYNEQFF. The chain is built from TRBV15 and TRBJ2-1, with TRBD1 matching 8 bases. V lost 6 bases to trimming and J lost 4 bases; unmatched junction nucleotides: 8. The CDR3 is 15 residues long. CDR1 and CDR2 from the germline V gene are LNHNV and YYDKDF (reference sequence).

V and J are TRBV3-1 (or the pseudogene TRBV3-2) and TRBJ2-1; D perhaps matches TRBD1 (6 bases). CDR3 length: 14 amino acids. CDR1 LGHDT and CDR2 YNNKEL come from the germline V gene (reference sequence). The V and J ends lost 3 bases and 6 bases respectively, with 12 bases between them. The CDR3 nucleotides are TGTGCCAGCAGCCAGGGGGCTGTACGCAATGAGCAGTTCTTC. This encodes CASSQGAVRNEQFF.

This clone was picked up a small number of times. The V call is TRBV9, the J call TRBJ2-3; 11 bases line up with TRBD1. V was pared by 4 bases and J by 5 bases, with 6 bases of the junction left unmatched. The length of the CDR3 is 15 residues. The germline CDR1 and CDR2 sequences are SGDLS and YYNGEE. CDR3 loop: CASSPGQGARDTQYF. The CDR3 DNA follows: TGTGCCAGCAGCCCTGGACAGGGGGCAAGAGATACGCAGTATTTT.

This rearrangement joins TRBV2 to TRBJ1-4, with D possibly TRBD1 on 5 matching bases. With 5 bases removed from V and 4 bases from J, the gap between germline ends came to 17 bases. Germline CDR1 is SNHLY and CDR2 is FYNNEI. CDR3 size: 16 residues. The CDR3: CASSTLGTSVNEKLFF. CDR3 in DNA: TGTGCCAGCAGTACCCTCGGGACTTCGGTTAATGAAAAACTGTTTTTT.

The genes are TRBV6-1 and TRBJ2-7; 7 positions match TRBD2. Germline V CDR1 and CDR2: MNHNS, SASEGT. The CDR3 has 15 amino acids. The V segment lost 2 bases and the J segment 3 bases; nucleotides outside the gene matches: 7. The CDR3 DNA is TGTGCCAGCAGTGAACGGGAGCGGGGTATCTACGAGCAGTACTTC. Its translation is CASSERERGIYEQYF.

J is TRBJ2-7 and V is TRBV13; no clear D. Germline-derived CDR1 and CDR2 are PRHDT and FYEKMQ (reference sequence). Trimming shortened V by 4 bases and J by 4 bases, and 14 bases separated the two germline ends. CDR3 length: 14 amino acids. CDR3 loop: CASSSLGDGYEQYF. DNA of the CDR3: TGTGCCAGCAGCTCGCTAGGAGATGGATACGAGCAGTACTTC. Filled out from reference TRBV13 and TRBJ2-7, the complete variable domain reads AAGVIQSPRHLIKEKRETATLKCYPIPRHDTVYWYQQGPGQDPQFLISFYEKMQSDKGSIPDRFSAQQFSDYHSELNMSSLELGDSALYFCASSSLGDGYEQYFGPGTRLTVT.

The chain is built from TRBV18 and TRBJ1-1; D may be TRBD1 (6 bases). Germline V gives CDR1 KGHSH, CDR2 LQKENI. Trimming left V 3 bases short and J 4 bases short, with 12 bases between. This CDR3 contains 14 residues. The CDR3 DNA follows: TGTGCCAGCTCACCCACGGGGGGCATCACTGAAGCTTTCTTT. The encoded protein is CASSPTGGITEAFF.

The chain is built from TRBV18 and TRBJ1-2; the match to TRBD1 covers 9 bases. CDR1 and CDR2 (germline): KGHSH, LQKENI. With V trimmed by 3 bases and J by 0 bases, 11 bases remained unmatched. This CDR3 has 18 amino acids. As DNA, the CDR3 is TGTGCCAGCTCACCGGTCCAGGACAGGGGAGATGCTAACTATGGCTACACCTTC. It encodes CASSPVQDRGDANYGYTF.

V gene TRBV7-2 combines with J gene TRBJ1-2; perhaps TRBD1 as D (5 bases). Germline values: CDR1 SGHTA, CDR2 FQGNSA. The CDR3 length is 14 residues. Trimming stripped 1 base from V and 7 bases from J, with 13 bases between. CDR3 nucleotide sequence: TGTGCCAGCAGCTTAGGGGCAGGGATCCCTGGCTACACCTTC. Translated, it gives CASSLGAGIPGYTF.

This clone was seen just once. The chain recombines TRBV6-1 with TRBJ2-2; 7 bases match TRBD1. The CDR3 has 15 residues. J gave up 4 bases and V 2 bases, and 4 bases lay outside the gene matches. The germline V gene encodes CDR1 MNHNS and CDR2 SASEGT. The CDR3 sequence is CASSESPGGTGELFF. The CDR3 bases are TGTGCCAGCAGTGAAAGCCCAGGGGGCACCGGGGAGCTGTTTTTT.

The chain joins TRBV11-2 to TRBJ2-5, with 7 bases that match TRBD2. With 1 base clipped from V and 3 bases from J, the junction kept 8 bases outside the gene matches. Germline V gene data show CDR1 as SGHAT and CDR2 as FQNNGV. The CDR3 sequence is 16 residues long. CDR3 in DNA: TGTGCCAGCAGCTTAGGTTACGGGGGGACTGAAGAGACCCAGTACTTC. Its translation is CASSLGYGGTEETQYF. Based on the CDR3 plus reference TRBV11-2 and TRBJ2-5, the full variable domain is EAGVAQSPRYKIIEKRQSVAFWCNPISGHATLYWYQQILGQGPKLLIQFQNNGVVDDSQLPKDRFSAERLKGVDSTLKIQPAKLEDSAVYLCASSLGYGGTEETQYFGPGTRLLVL.

The chain joins TRBV5-1 to TRBJ2-3; TRBD2 matches 8 bases. In germline, CDR1 is SGHRS, CDR2 YFSETQ. The CDR3 is 14 amino acids. V shed 6 bases and J 3 bases; nucleotides not matched to a gene: 6. The CDR3 here is CASKRGGWTDTQYF. CDR3 sequence (DNA): TGCGCCAGCAAACGGGGGGGCTGGACAGATACGCAGTATTTT.

The sample holds a few counts of this clone. V gene TRBV7-2 combines with J gene TRBJ2-4, with 11 bases identical to TRBD2. Germline V gene lookup returns CDR1 SGHTA and CDR2 FQGNSA. The V gene end was trimmed by 5 bases and the J gene end by 0 bases; junction bases not matched to a gene: 6. The length of the CDR3 is 17 residues. Written as DNA, the CDR3 is TGTGCCAGCAGCCCAGGGACTAGCGGTCTAGCCAAAAACATTCAGTACTTC. It yields the protein CASSPGTSGLAKNIQYF.

This chain joins TRBV13 and TRBJ2-7; D is unclear. Deletions cut 4 bases from V and 6 bases from J, with 10 bases between. This CDR3 has 12 amino acids. Germline V gene lookup returns CDR1 PRHDT and CDR2 FYEKMQ (reference sequence). CDR3 DNA sequence: TGTGCCAGCAGCTCGCTAGGTAGCGAGCAGTACTTC. This translates into CASSSLGSEQYF.

The chain combines TRBV6-1 with TRBJ1-5; possibly TRBD1 for D (5 bases). This CDR3 spans 19 amino acids. Germline V CDR1 and CDR2: MNHNS, SASEGT. V dropped 2 bases and J dropped 3 bases, with 23 bases sitting between them. Here the CDR3 DNA reads TGTGCCAGCAGTGAAAGAGGCCCAGTGGACACGATCTTCAATCAGCCCCAGCATTTT. Protein: CASSERGPVDTIFNQPQHF.